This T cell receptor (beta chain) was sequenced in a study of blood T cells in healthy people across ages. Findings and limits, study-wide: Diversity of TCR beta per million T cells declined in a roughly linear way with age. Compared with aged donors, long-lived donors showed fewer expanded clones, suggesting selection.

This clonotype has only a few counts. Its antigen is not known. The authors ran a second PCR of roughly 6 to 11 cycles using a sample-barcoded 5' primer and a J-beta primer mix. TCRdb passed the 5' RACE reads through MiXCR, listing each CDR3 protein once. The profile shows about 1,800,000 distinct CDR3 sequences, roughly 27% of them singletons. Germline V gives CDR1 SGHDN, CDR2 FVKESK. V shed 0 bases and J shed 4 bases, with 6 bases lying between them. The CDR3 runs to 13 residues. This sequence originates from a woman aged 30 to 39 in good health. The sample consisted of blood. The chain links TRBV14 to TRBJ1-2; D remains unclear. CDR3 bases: TGTGCCAGCAGCCAAGATTGGACCTATGGCTACACCTTC. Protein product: CASSQDWTYGYTF. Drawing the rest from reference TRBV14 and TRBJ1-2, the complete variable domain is EAGVTQFPSHSVIEKGQTVTLRCDPISGHDNLYWYRRVMGKEIKFLLHFVKESKQDESGMPNNRFLAERTGGTYSTLKVQPAELEDSGVYFCASSQDWTYGYTFGSGTRLTVV.